The following is a TCR beta chain sequence with its context. These data are taken from a study of cytotoxic CD8 clonotypes in ibrutinib-treated CLL. Turning to the study itself: In all, under twelve patients were relapsed/refractory, some 16 were treatment-naive and 17 to 18 were IGHV unmutated.

Germline V gene lookup returns CDR1 MNHNY and CDR2 SVGAGI (reference sequence). The CDR3 is made up of 15 amino acids. V dropped 6 bases and J dropped 1; count of bases not matched to a gene: 5. Produced via immunoSEQ multiplex PCR; TCRdb's table is partial and in-frame only. Seen here are approximately 140,000 clones, approximately 90% observed once, and the top ten hold more than 10%. The chain joins TRBV6-6 to TRBJ2-2; TRBD1 aligns across 7 bases. The source was PBMCs, collected after 12 months of ibrutinib treatment. This TCR was recovered from a human donor with chronic lymphocytic leukemia. The CDR3 sequence is CASSLAGGNTGELFF. CDR3 nucleotides: TGTGCCAGCAGCCTTGCAGGGGGGAACACCGGGGAGCTGTTTTTT.